The following is a T cell receptor beta chain sequence with its context. Its antigen is undetermined. The germline gives CDR1 MNHEY, CDR2 SVGAGI. This CDR3 comprises 13 residues. The ends were cut back, 1 base at V and 1 base at J, with 5 bases in the middle. This specimen belongs to a study of monozygotic twins with cystic fibrosis. Regarding the study as a whole: Low clonality (median about 0.0095) suggested a mostly naive repertoire.

Data came from immunoSEQ multiplex PCR; TCRdb stores just in-frame clones and leaves some out. The sample yields about 36,000 clones, around nine tenths seen once. The sequencing sample was made of blood. This rearrangement joins TRBV6-5 to TRBJ2-7; D gene ambiguous. The receptor comes from a boy under 10 years old with cystic fibrosis. Here the CDR3 reads CASSYYGSYEQYF. The CDR3 DNA reads as TGTGCCAGCAGTTACTACGGTTCCTACGAGCAGTACTTC.